This T cell receptor beta chain was documented in a study of cytomegalovirus exposure and HLA in healthy donors. CDR1 and CDR2 from the germline V gene are SGHDT and YYEEEE. The CDR3 totals 12 residues. V was shortened by 1 base and J by 6 bases, with 7 bases between the two germline ends. This clone was recorded once. PCR involved 60 Vbeta and 13 Jbeta primers. Assay used: immunoSEQ multiplex PCR; TCRdb lists only in-frame clones, some missing. The sample lists more than 110,000 clones, over 65% occurring once. This TCR derives from a woman in her 30s in good health and CMV-seronegative. The sequenced sample consisted of PBMCs. This chain connects TRBV5-6 to TRBJ1-1, with no clear D. In nucleotides, the CDR3 is TGTGCCAGCAGCTTGTATCGTGCTGAAGCTTTCTTT. Translating it yields CASSLYRAEAFF.